What follows describes a single T cell receptor beta chain. Germline V gives CDR1 SGDLS, CDR2 YYNGEE. V lost 7 bases to trimming and J lost 0 bases; unmatched junction nucleotides: 8. The CDR3 is made up of 16 amino acids. Combining a sample-barcoded 5' primer with a J-beta primer mix, a second PCR ran for roughly 7 to 12 cycles. TCRdb ran MiXCR on the 5' RACE reads and lists one entry per CDR3 protein. The profile covers around 800,000 distinct CDR3 sequences, with approximately 67% appearing a single time and around a quarter taken by the ten largest. The entry originates in a study of blood T cells in healthy people across ages. Healthy Caucasian individuals from Russia aged 6 to 90 were enrolled as donors.

Specimen: blood. The clonotype originates from a man aged 30 to 39 in good health. This rearrangement joins TRBV9 to TRBJ2-3; 10 nucleotides agree with TRBD2. The CDR3 DNA is TGTGCCAGCGCGGCTAGCGGGGGCCACAGCACAGATACGCAGTATTTT. Amino acids: CASAASGGHSTDTQYF.